Only a few counts were recorded for the clone carrying this TCR beta chain. Regarding time point: newly diagnosed GD, antithyroid drugs for less than 3 months. Preparation of the TCR library used RNA extracted from PBMCs. The entry originates in a study of regulatory T cells in long-lasting Graves disease. Both iRepertoire HTBI primers and Arm-PCR of CDR3 regions were used to build the TCR beta libraries. Via MiXCR, TCRdb re-called the multiplex PCR reads, giving one row per CDR3 protein. The repertoire has a few hundred thousand distinct CDR3 sequences, over 14% of them found once; the top ten carry approximately 7.6%. With V trimmed by 0 bases and J by 10 bases, 6 bases remained unmatched. This CDR3 spans 16 amino acids. The germline V gene encodes CDR1 SGHTA and CDR2 FQGTGA. These data also featured in a second study, about T cells in Graves' hyperthyroidism and ophthalmopathy. That study adds: In blood, most of the thyroid clonotypes expanded above 0.001 were also present.

The rearrangement joins TRBV7-3 to TRBJ2-1; 13 nucleotides match TRBD2. The sample here was peripheral blood mononuclear cells (PBMCs), taken at new diagnosis, from a patient treated with antithyroid drugs. The receptor's source is a woman in her thirties or forties with Graves disease. CDR3 residues: CASSLTTSGRAREQFF. CDR3 nucleotides: TGTGCCAGCAGCTTAACCACTAGCGGGAGGGCCAGGGAGCAGTTCTTC. The whole variable domain, remainder taken from reference TRBV7-3 and TRBJ2-1, is GAGVSQTPSNKVTEKGKYVELRCDPISGHTALYWYRQSLGQGPEFLIYFQGTGAADDSGLPNDRFFAVRPEGSVSTLKIQRTERGDSAVYLCASSLTTSGRAREQFFGPGTRLTVL.